This T cell receptor (beta chain) came from a study of blood T cell repertoires in COVID-19. Clones were sequenced by immunoSEQ multiplex PCR, and TCRdb holds only the in-frame ones, with some missing. Among tens of thousands of clones listed, about 85% were seen once. V shed 5 bases, J shed 5 bases, and the junction held 8 bases outside the gene matches. Germline assignment: CDR1 LGHDT and CDR2 YNNKEL (reference sequence). CDR3 length: 14 residues. While infection was still active, Seattle patients were enrolled and then followed longitudinally. The specimen sequenced was peripheral blood. J is TRBJ1-1 and V is TRBV3-1 (or the pseudogene TRBV3-2), with 7 bases identical to TRBD1. This receptor was identified in a man in his sixties with COVID-19, enrolled during active disease. In DNA, the CDR3 is TGTGCCAGCAGCGCCCGGGACAGAGGGACTGAAGCTTTCTTT. It translates to CASSARDRGTEAFF.